This T cell receptor beta chain was found in a study of CD8+ T cells in alopecia areata. Germline V gene sequence: CDR1 NSHNY, CDR2 SYGAGN. This CDR3 contains 16 residues. J lost 1 base, V lost 7 bases, and 9 bases had no gene match. It was cDNA, reverse transcribed from extracted RNA, that served as the sequencing template. Method: immunoSEQ multiplex PCR; TCRdb's copy keeps in-frame clones and lacks some. The sample contains about 2,700 clones, none of them singletons. This clone was seen a few times. Here the gene names and germline are mouse. The read ends 4 residues early relative to the CDR3; the germline J gene fills the gap.

The chain recombines TRBV13-1 with TRBJ2-2, with 8 bases fitting TRBD1. This receptor was identified in a C3H/HeJ mouse with alopecia areata. Strain MHC haplotype: H2-k. The sequencing input was lesional skin. The CDR3 sequence is CASGVTGGLNTGQLYF. The sequenced CDR3 bases are TGTGCCAGCGGTGTAACAGGGGGGTTAAACACCGGG.